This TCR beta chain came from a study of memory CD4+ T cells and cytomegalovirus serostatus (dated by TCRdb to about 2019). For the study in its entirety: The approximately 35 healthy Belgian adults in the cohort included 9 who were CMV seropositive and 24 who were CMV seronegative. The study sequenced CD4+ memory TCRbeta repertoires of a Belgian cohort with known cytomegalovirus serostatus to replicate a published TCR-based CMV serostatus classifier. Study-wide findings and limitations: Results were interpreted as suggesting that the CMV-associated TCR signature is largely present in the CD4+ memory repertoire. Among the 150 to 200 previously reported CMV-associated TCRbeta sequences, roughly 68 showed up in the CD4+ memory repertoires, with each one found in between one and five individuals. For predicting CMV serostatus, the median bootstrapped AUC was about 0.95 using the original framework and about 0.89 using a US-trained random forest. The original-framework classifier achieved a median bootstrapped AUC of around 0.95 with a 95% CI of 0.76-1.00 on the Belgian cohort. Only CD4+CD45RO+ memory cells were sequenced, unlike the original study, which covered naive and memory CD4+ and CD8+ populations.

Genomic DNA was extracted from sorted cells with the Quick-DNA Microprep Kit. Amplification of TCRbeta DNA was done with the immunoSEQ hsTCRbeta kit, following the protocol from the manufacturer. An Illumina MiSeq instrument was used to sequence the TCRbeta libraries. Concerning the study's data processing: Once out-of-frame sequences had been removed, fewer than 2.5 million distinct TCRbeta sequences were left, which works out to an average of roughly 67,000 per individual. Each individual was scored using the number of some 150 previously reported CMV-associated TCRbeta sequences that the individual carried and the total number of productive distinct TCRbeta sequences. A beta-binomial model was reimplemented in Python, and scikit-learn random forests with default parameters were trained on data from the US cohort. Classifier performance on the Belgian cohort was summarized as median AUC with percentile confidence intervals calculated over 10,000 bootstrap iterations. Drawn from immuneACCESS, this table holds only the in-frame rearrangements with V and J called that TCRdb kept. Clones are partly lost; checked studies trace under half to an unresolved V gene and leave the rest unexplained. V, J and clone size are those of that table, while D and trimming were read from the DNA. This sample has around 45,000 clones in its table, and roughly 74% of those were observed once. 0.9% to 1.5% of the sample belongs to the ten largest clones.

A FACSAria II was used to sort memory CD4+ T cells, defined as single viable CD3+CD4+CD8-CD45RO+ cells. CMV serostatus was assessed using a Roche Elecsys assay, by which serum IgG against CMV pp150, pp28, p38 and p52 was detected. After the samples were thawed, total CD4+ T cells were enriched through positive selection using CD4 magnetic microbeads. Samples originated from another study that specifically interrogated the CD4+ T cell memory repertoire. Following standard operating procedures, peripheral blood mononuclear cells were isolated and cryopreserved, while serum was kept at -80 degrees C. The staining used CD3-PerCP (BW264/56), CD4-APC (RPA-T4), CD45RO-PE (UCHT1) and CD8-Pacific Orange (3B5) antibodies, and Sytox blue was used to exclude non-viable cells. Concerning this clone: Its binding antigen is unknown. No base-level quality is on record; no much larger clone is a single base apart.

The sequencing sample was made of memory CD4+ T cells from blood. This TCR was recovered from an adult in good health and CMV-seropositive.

The DNA reads TGTGCCAGTGGACAGAACCAAGAGACCCAGTACTTC. Its amino acids are CASGQNQETQYF. The receptor chain draws on TRBV19 and TRBJ2-5; the D gene is perhaps TRBD1, on 6 matching bases. CDR1 LNHDA and CDR2 SQIVND are derived from the germline V gene (reference sequence). V is pared back by 8 bases and J by 0 bases, with 7 bases lying between the germline termini. The CDR3 spans 12 residues, from the cysteine through the phenylalanine. Solely the CDR3 DNA is kept, with 36 bases framed from the first base.